This TCR beta chain was identified in a study of shared clonotypes between healthy human individuals. At the level of the study: Used for every donor were three CD4 naive, three CD4 memory, two CD8 naive and one CD8 memory plate.

Produced via immunoSEQ multiplex PCR; TCRdb's table is partial and in-frame only. Counted here are around 2,000,000 clones, roughly 94% occurring once; the ten biggest clones make up under 0.15%. The CDR3 extends over 15 amino acids. The germline CDR1 and CDR2 sequences are SGHTS and YDEGEE. With V trimmed by 1 base and J by 1 base, 2 bases remained unmatched. General study findings and limits: Several donors held about 5% of naive CD4 clonotypes in common. The authors expected sequencing depth to affect clonotype sharing among donors.

Details on this clone: Its antigen is not known.

The sample taken for sequencing was naive CD4+ T cells sorted from blood. Described subset: CD45RA+ positively selected. J is TRBJ1-5 and V is TRBV5-8; 7 bases align to TRBD1. This sequence originates from a man between 18 and 35 years old in good health. CDR3 residues: CASSLTGASNQPQHF. The CDR3 DNA sequence: TGTGCCAGCAGCTTGACAGGGGCAAGCAATCAGCCCCAGCATTTT.